The clone carrying this TCR beta chain has a count of ten or more. Its cognate antigen is unknown. The data belong to a study of CD8+CD57+ T cells in acquired aplastic anemia. Across the whole study: Recorded DNA amounts for sorted CD4+ and CD8+ cells had an average of approximately 3 ug. Whole-study findings and limits: Shared by patients and controls, around 27 CD8+ CDR3s were abundant in patients. CD8+ Simpson's diversity showed no significant patient-control difference.

Genomic DNA constituted the template upon which TCR beta VDJ and CDR3 profiling was performed. TCRdb itself ran the reads through MiXCR, one entry per CDR3 protein. The sample includes more than 150,000 distinct CDR3 sequences, almost 50% of them seen just once. Sequenced patients had shown CD8+CD57+ cell expansion by flow cytometry. With no exception, the patients had severe acquired aplastic anemia. With 4 bases removed from V and 5 bases from J, the gap between germline ends came to 17 bases. Germline CDR1 reads DFQATT; CDR2 reads SNEGSKA (reference sequence). This CDR3 spans 14 amino acids. The chain recombines TRBV20-1 with TRBJ1-1; tentatively, D is TRBD1 (5 bases). The sequence derives from a human donor with aplastic anemia. The source material was sorted CD4+, CD8+, or CD8+CD57+ T cells (not recorded which) from PBMCs. The CDR3 reads CSATAGGAVTEAFF. CDR3 bases: TGCAGTGCTACGGCCGGAGGGGCTGTGACTGAAGCTTTCTTT.